In its sample, the clone carrying this T cell receptor (beta chain) was seen a few times. Its matching antigen is unknown. This record comes from a study of vaccination effects on CD4 cells after COVID-19. Study as a whole: Vaccine administered to participants consisted of two doses of either BNT162b2 or mRNA-1273. Vaccination followed sampling of two convalescent patients by 16 days and one week respectively.

Some clones are missing from TCRdb's copy, which holds only in-frame ones; the method was immunoSEQ multiplex PCR. The sample lists more than 35,000 clones, around 73% seen once, with 17% in the top ten. Ahead of sequencing, the ViraFEST assay grew antigen-specific CD4+ T cells using viral peptide pools. Following 10 days of culture, CD4+ T cells were isolated. Convalescent patients had PCR-confirmed SARS-CoV-2 infection between March and December 2020. The sample here was CD4+ T cells from PBMCs cultured with HCoV-NL63 spike peptides, taken before COVID-19 vaccination. This clonotype originated in a human donor who had a prior SARS-CoV-2 infection.

The CDR3 DNA follows: TGTGCCAGCAGTTACCCGCTAAGCCGGGCCATCACATCGAACTACGAGCAGTACTTC. As protein: CASSYPLSRAITSNYEQYF. The chain carries TRBV6-2 or TRBV6-3 and TRBJ2-7; D gene unclear. CDR1 is MNHEY, CDR2 SVGEGT, per germline. The CDR3 totals 19 residues. V was clipped by 2 bases and J by 3 bases, with 26 bases between them.